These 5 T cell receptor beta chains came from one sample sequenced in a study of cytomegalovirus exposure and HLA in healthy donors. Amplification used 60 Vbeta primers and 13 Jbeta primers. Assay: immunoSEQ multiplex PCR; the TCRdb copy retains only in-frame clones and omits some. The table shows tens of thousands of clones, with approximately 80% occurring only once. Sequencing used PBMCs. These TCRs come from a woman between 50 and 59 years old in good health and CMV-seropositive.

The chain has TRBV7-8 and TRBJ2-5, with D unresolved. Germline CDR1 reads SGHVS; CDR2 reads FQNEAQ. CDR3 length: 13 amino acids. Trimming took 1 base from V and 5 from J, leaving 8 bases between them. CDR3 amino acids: CASSLGQIETQYF. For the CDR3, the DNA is TGTGCCAGCAGCTTAGGGCAAATTGAGACCCAGTACTTC.

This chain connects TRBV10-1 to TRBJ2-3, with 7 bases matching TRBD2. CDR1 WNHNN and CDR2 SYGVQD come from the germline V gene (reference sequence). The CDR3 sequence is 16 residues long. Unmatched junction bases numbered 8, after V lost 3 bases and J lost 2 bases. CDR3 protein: CASSDNLAVNTDTQYF. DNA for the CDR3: TGCGCCAGCAGTGACAACCTAGCGGTAAACACAGATACGCAGTATTTT.

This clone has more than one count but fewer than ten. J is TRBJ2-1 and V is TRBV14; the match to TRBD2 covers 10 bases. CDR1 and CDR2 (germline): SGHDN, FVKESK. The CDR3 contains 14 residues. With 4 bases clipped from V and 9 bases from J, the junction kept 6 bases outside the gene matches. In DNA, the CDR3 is TGTGCCAGCAGCCCACTAGCGGGATCTACTGAGCAGTTCTTC. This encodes CASSPLAGSTEQFF.

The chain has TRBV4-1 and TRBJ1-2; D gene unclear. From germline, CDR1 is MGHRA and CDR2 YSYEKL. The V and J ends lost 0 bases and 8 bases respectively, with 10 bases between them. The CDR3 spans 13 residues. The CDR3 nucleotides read TGCGCCAGCAGCCAAGATACGGGGTACGGCTACACCTTC. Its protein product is CASSQDTGYGYTF.

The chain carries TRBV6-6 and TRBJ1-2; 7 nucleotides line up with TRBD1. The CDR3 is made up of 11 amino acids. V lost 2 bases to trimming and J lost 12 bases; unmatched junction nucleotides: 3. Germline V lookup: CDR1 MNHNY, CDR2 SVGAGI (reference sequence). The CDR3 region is CASSYKTGDTF. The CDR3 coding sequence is TGTGCCAGCAGTTACAAAACAGGGGACACCTTC.